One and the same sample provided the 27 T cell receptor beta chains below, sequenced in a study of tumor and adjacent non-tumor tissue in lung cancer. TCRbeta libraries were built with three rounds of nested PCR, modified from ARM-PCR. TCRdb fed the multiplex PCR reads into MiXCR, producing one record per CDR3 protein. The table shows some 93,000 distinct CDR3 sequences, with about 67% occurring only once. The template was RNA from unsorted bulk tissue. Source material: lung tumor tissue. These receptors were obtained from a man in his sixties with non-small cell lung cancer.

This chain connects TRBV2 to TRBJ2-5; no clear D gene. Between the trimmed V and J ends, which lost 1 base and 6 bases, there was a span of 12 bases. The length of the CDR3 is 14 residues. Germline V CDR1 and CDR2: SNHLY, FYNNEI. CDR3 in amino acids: CASSEDLSDKTQYF. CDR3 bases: TGTGCCAGCAGTGAAGATCTATCTGATAAGACCCAGTACTTC.

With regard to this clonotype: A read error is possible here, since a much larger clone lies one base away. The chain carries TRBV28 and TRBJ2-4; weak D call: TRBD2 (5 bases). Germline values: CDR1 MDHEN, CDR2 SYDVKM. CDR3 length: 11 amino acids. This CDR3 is CESVAQNIQYF. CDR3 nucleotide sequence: TGTGAGAGTGTAGCGCAAAACATTCAGTACTTC.

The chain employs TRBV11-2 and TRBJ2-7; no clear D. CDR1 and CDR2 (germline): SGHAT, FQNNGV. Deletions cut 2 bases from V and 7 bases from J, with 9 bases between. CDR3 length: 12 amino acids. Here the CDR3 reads CASSLRLHEQYF. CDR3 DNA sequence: TGTGCCAGCAGCTTAAGACTTCATGAGCAGTACTTC.

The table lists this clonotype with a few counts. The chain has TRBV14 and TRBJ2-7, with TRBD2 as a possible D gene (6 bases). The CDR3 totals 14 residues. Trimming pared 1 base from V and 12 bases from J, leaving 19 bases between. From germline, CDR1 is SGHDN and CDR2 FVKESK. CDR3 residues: CASSQGRGIPGLYF. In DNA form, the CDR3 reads TGTGCCAGCAGCCAAGGTCGCGGGATCCCCGGTCTGTACTTC.

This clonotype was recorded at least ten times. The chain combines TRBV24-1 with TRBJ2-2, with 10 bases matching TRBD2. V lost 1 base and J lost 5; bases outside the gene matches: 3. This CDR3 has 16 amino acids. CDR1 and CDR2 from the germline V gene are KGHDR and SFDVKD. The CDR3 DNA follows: TGTGCCACCAGTGATTTAGCGGGAGGGATTACCGGGGAGCTGTTTTTT. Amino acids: CATSDLAGGITGELFF.

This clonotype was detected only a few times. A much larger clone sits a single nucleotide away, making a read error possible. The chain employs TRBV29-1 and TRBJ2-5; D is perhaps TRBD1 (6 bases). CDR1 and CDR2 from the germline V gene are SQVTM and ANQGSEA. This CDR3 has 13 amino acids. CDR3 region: CTVADRFQETQYF. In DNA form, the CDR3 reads TGCACCGTGGCCGACAGGTTCCAAGAGACCCAGTACTTC.

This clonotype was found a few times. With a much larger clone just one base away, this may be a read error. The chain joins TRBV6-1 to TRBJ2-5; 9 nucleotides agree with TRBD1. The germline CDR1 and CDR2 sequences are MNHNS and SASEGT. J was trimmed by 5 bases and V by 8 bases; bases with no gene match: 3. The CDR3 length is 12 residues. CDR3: CASVDRGETQYF. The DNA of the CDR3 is TGTGCCAGCGTGGACAGGGGTGAGACCCAGTACTTC.

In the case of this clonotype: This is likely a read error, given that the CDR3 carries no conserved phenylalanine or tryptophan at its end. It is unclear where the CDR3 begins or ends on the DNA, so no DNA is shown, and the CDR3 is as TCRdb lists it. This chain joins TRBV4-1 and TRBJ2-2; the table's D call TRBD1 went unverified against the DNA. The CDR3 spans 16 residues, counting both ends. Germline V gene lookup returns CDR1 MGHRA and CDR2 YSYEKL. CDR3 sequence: CASSQKEQGDTGELLS.

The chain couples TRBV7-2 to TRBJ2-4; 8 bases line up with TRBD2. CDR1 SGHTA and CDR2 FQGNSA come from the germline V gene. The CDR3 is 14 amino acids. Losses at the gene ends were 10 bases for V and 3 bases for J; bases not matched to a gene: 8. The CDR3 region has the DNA TGTGCCACCACGGGAGGGCCCGGCAAAAACATTCAGTACTTC. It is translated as CATTGGPGKNIQYF.

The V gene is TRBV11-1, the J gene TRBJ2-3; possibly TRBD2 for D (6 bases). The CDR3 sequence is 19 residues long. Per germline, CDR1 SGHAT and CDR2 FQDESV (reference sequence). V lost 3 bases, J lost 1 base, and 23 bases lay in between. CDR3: CASSFVGGQGDVGTDTQYF. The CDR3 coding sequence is TGTGCCAGCAGCTTCGTGGGAGGCCAAGGGGATGTCGGCACAGATACGCAGTATTTT.

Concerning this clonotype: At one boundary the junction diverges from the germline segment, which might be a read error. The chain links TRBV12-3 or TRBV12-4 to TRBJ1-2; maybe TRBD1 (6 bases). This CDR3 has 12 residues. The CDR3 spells CASSRDNYVYTF. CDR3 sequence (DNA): TGTGCCAGCAGTAGGGACAACTATGTCTACACCTTC.

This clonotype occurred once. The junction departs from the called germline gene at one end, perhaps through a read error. The CDR3 sequence: CSSSLRSISGGYEQFF. The CDR3 DNA follows: TGTTCCAGCAGCCTCCGCTCGATTAGCGGGGGATATGAGCAGTTCTTC. V usage is TRBV11-1 and J usage is TRBJ2-1, with 9 bases lining up with TRBD2. This CDR3 comprises 16 residues. Germline lookup yields CDR1 SGHAT and CDR2 FQDESV (reference sequence).

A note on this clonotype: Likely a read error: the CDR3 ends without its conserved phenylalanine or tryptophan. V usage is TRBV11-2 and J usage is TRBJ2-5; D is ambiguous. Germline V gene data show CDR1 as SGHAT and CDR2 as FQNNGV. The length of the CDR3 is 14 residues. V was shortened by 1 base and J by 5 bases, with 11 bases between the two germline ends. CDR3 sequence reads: CASSLARRWETQYL. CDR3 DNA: TGTGCCAGCAGCTTAGCGAGGAGATGGGAGACCCAGTACTTA.

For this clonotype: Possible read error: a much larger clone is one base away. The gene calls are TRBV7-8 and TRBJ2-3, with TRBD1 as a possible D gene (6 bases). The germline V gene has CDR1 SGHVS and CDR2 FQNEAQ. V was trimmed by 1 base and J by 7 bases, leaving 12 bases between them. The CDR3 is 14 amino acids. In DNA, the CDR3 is TGTGCCAGCAGCTTAGGGGGGACAACAAATACGCAGTATTTT. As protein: CASSLGGTTNTQYF.

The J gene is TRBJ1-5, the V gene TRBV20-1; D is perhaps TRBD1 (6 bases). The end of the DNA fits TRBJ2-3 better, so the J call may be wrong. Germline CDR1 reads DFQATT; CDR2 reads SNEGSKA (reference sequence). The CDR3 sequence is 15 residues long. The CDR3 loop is CSARAQGQSNQSQYF. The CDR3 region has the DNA TGCAGTGCTAGAGCTCAGGGGCAAAGCAATCAGTCCCAGTATTTT.

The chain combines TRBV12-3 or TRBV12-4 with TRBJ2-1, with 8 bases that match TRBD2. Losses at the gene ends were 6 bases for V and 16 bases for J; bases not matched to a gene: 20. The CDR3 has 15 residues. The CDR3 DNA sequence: TGTGCCAGCAGCGCTCTCCGGACTAGCAGGGGACCCCAATTCTTC. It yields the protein CASSALRTSRGPQFF.

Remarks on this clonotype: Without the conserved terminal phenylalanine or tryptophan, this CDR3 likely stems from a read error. CDR3 sequence (DNA): TGTGCCAGCAACTTTGGCGGGGGCCCTGGTGGTCGGCCCCAGCATTCT. Its translation: CASNFGGGPGGRPQHS. The rearrangement links TRBV5-6 to TRBJ1-5; the D gene is possibly TRBD1 (6 bases). The CDR3 is 16 amino acids. From germline, CDR1 is SGHDT and CDR2 YYEEEE. V was trimmed by 6 bases and J by 9 bases, leaving 25 bases between them.

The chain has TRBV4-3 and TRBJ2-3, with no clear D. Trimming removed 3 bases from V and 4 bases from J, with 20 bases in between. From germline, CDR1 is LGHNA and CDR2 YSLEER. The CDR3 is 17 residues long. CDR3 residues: CASSQFIKRDIADTQYF. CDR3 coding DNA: TGCGCCAGCAGCCAGTTCATAAAGAGAGACATAGCAGATACGCAGTATTTT.

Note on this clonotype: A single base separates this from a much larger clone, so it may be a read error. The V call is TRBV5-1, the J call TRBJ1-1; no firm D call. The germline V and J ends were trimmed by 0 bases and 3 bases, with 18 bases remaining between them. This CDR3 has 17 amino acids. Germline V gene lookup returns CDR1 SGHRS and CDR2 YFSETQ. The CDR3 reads CASSLAYVTRIDTEAFF. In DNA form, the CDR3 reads TGCGCCAGCAGCTTGGCGTACGTTACGCGGATCGACACTGAAGCTTTCTTT.

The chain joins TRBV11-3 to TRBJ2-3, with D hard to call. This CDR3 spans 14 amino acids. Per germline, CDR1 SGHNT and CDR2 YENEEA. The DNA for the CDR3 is TGTATCAGCAGCTTAGTCGGCTACACTGATACGCAGTATTTT. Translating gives CISSLVGYTDTQYF.

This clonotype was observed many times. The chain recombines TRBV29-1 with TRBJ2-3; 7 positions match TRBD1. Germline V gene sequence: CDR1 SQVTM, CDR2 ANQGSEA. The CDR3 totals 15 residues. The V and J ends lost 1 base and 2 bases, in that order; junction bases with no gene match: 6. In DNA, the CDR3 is TGCAGCGTTGAAGCGACCAGGGGGTTCACAGATACGCAGTATTTT. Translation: CSVEATRGFTDTQYF.

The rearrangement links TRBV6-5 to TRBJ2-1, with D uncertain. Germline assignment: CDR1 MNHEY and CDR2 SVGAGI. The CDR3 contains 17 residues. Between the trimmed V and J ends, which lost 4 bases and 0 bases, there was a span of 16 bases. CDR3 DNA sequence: TGTGCCAGCAGTTTCTCTCATCCAGGTAGCTCCTACAATGAGCAGTTCTTC. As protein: CASSFSHPGSSYNEQFF.

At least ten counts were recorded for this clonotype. The CDR3 spells CASQETSANEQFF. For the CDR3, the DNA is TGTGCCAGCCAGGAAACTTCCGCCAATGAGCAGTTCTTC. This chain connects TRBV7-9 to TRBJ2-1; D gene uncertain. Trimming pared 8 bases from V and 6 bases from J, leaving 14 bases between. This CDR3 region has 13 residues. Looked up from germline, CDR1 is SEHNR and CDR2 is FQNEAQ (reference sequence).

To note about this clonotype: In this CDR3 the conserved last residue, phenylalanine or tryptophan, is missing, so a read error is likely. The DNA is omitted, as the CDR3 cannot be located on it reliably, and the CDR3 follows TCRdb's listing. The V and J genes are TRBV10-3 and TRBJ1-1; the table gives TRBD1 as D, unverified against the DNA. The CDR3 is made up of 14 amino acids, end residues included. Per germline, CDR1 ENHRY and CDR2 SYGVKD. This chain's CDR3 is CAISEAGAGTEDFY.

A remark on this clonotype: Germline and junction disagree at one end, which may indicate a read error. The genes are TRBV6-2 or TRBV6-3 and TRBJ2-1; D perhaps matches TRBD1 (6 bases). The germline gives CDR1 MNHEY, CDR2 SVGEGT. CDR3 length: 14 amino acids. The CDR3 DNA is TGTGCCAGCAGTTTCACTAGGGGGACCAATGAGCAGTTTTTC. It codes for CASSFTRGTNEQFF.

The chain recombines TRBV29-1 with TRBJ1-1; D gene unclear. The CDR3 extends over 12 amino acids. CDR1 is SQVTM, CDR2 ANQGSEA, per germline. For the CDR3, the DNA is TGCAGAGTCGGAGGCTTTGGGGCTGAAGCTTTCTTT. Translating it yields CRVGGFGAEAFF.

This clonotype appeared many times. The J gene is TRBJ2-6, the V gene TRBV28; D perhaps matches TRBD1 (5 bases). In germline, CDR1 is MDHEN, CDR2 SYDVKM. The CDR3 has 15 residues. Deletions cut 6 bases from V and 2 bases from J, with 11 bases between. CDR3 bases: TGTGCCAGCAGAGATGGGGCGACTGGGGCCAACGTCCTGACTTTC. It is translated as CASRDGATGANVLTF.